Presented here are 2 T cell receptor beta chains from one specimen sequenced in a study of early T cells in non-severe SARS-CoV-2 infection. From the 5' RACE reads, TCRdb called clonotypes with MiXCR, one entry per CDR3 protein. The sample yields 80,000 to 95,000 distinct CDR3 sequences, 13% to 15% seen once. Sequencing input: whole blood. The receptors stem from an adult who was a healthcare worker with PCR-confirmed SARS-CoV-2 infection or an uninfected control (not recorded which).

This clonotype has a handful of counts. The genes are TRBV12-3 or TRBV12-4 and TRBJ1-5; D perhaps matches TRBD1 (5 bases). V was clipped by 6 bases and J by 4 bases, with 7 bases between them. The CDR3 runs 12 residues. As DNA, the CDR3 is TGTGCCAGCAGGGCAGGGAATCAGCCCCAGCATTTT. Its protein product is CASRAGNQPQHF.

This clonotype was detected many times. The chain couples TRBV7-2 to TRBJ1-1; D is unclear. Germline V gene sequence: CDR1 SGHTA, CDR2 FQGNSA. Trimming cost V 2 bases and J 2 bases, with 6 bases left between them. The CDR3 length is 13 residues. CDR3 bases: TGTGCCAGCAGCTTATCTGGCAACACTGAAGCTTTCTTT. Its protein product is CASSLSGNTEAFF.